This TCR beta chain was recovered during a study of radiation and T cells in renal cell carcinoma. The length of the CDR3 is 15 residues. The germline CDR1 and CDR2 sequences are SGHRS and YFSETQ. Trimming stripped 4 bases from V and 6 bases from J, with 20 bases between. Study-level results: From baseline, blood top tumor clonotypes peaked at 2 weeks post-radiation.

In the case of this clone: As yet, its antigen is unknown.

The data were produced by immunoSEQ multiplex PCR, yet TCRdb's version contains in-frame clones alone and is incomplete. The sample lists approximately 29,000 clones, 81% occurring once. The time point here: blood 4 weeks post-SBRT, at nephrectomy. Treatment given: 15 Gy SBRT to primary tumor, nephrectomy 4 weeks later. Nephrectomy followed 15 Gy stereotactic body radiation by 4 weeks. This renal cell carcinoma was of the clear cell type. The TCR sequence derives from a man aged 60-69 years with renal cell carcinoma. Sequences were derived from blood, sampled from a patient whose treatment included radiotherapy and nephrectomy. This rearrangement joins TRBV5-1 to TRBJ2-7; D perhaps matches TRBD1 (6 bases). The CDR3 sequence is CASSDRTLSLSEQYF. The CDR3 DNA sequence: TGCGCCAGCAGCGACAGGACGCTATCGTTAAGCGAGCAGTACTTC.